One T cell receptor beta chain is described in this entry. Antigen unknown. Per germline, CDR1 SGHRS and CDR2 YFSETQ. This CDR3 is built from 13 residues. V was shortened by 1 base and J by 9 bases, with 12 bases between the two germline ends. MiXCR was run by TCRdb on the 5' RACE reads, yielding one entry per CDR3 protein. The sample yields roughly 300,000 distinct CDR3 sequences, roughly 15% seen once. This entry is derived from a study of T-cell memory formation after mild COVID-19. Study-wide context: Largely, the TCR clusters proved donor specific.

General study points: Most CD4+ clones that shrank were in CM and EM, while CD8+ ones turned up in EMRA.

Input material: PBMCs or a T cell subset sorted from them (not recorded which). The source is a man between 18 and 29 years old who had mild COVID-19 (a few samples of this study predate the infection). Cell type and time point are not known. This chain joins TRBV5-1 and TRBJ2-3; D is possibly TRBD1 (6 bases). Here the CDR3 reads CASSLTGFETQYF. CDR3 DNA: TGCGCCAGCAGCTTGACAGGGTTTGAGACGCAGTATTTT. Supplemented by reference TRBV5-1 and TRBJ2-3, the full variable domain reads KAGVTQTPRYLIKTRGQQVTLSCSPISGHRSVSWYQQTPGQGLQFLFEYFSETQRNKGNFPGRFSGRQFSNSRSEMNVSTLELGDSALYLCASSLTGFETQYFGPGTRLTVL.